A single sample gave rise to the 7 T cell receptor beta chains below, sequenced in a study of blood T cell repertoires in COVID-19. The data were produced by immunoSEQ multiplex PCR, yet TCRdb's version contains in-frame clones alone and is incomplete. The table has 150,000 to 200,000 clones, around 79% seen once. Sequences were obtained from peripheral blood. The source of these receptors is a man aged 55 to 70 with active or convalescent COVID-19.

V and J are TRBV27 and TRBJ1-3; 7 bases fit TRBD1. This CDR3 spans 17 amino acids. The germline V gene encodes CDR1 MNHEY and CDR2 SMNVEV (reference sequence). The junction had 9 bases not matched to a gene; V was cut back by 4 bases and J by 0 bases. The CDR3 DNA follows: TGTGCCAGCAGTTCCCGACAGGGCGGTATCTCTGGAAACACCATATATTTT. This codes for CASSSRQGGISGNTIYF.

This chain joins TRBV25-1 and TRBJ2-2; D unresolved. The CDR3 has 13 amino acids. Trimming shortened V by 1 base and J by 7 bases, and 7 bases separated the two germline ends. The V gene's germline CDR1 is MGHDK and CDR2 SYGVNS. CDR3 loop: CASSELIYGELFF. The CDR3 bases are TGTGCCAGCAGTGAATTGATCTACGGGGAGCTGTTTTTT.

The chain links TRBV2 to TRBJ2-4; no firm D call. CDR3 length equals 13 residues. Trimming shortened V by 2 bases and J by 7 bases, and 9 bases separated the two germline ends. CDR1 is SNHLY and CDR2 is FYNNEI in the germline V gene. The CDR3 DNA is TGTGCCAGCAGTGAACATGAGCACAACATTCAGTACTTC. As protein: CASSEHEHNIQYF. The full variable domain, in which reference TRBV2 and TRBJ2-4 provide the parts outside the CDR3, is EPEVTQTPSHQVTQMGQEVILRCVPISNHLYFYWYRQILGQKVEFLVSFYNNEISEKSEIFDDQFSVERPDGSNFTLKIRSTKLEDSAMYFCASSEHEHNIQYFGAGTRLSVL.

This rearrangement joins TRBV15 to TRBJ1-5; D is undetermined. The V and J ends lost 1 base and 9 bases respectively, with 16 bases between them. This CDR3 contains 15 residues. Germline CDR1 and CDR2: LNHNV and YYDKDF (reference sequence). The CDR3 coding sequence is TGTGCCACCAGCAGAGCAGGAATAGCGGGGAGGCCCCAGCATTTT. It yields the protein CATSRAGIAGRPQHF.

The chain uses TRBV7-9 and TRBJ2-7; TRBD2 agrees at 11 bases. The V and J ends lost 4 bases and 6 bases, in that order; junction bases with no gene match: 14. The CDR3 has 17 residues. Germline CDR1 is SEHNR and CDR2 is FQNEAQ (reference sequence). The CDR3 loop reads CASSWELAGVGEIEQYF. CDR3 sequence (DNA): TGTGCCAGCAGCTGGGAACTAGCGGGAGTCGGAGAGATCGAGCAGTACTTC. Complete variable domain (other parts from reference TRBV7-9 and TRBJ2-7): DTGVSQNPRHKITKRGQNVTFRCDPISEHNRLYWYRQTLGQGPEFLTYFQNEAQLEKSRLLSDRFSAERPKGSFSTLEIQRTEQGDSAMYLCASSWELAGVGEIEQYFGPGTRLTVT.

This chain uses TRBV5-4 with TRBJ2-3; no definite D call. The CDR3 spans 13 residues. Between the trimmed V and J ends, which lost 0 bases and 2 bases, there was a span of 4 bases. Germline V gives CDR1 SGHNT, CDR2 YYREEE (reference sequence). The CDR3 loop reads CASSLDYTDTQYF. The CDR3 DNA reads as TGTGCCAGCAGCTTGGACTACACAGATACGCAGTATTTT. Combining the CDR3 with reference TRBV5-4 and TRBJ2-3 gives the whole variable domain ETGVTQSPTHLIKTRGQQVTLRCSSQSGHNTVSWYQQALGQGPQFIFQYYREEENGRGNFPPRFSGLQFPNYSSELNVNALELDDSALYLCASSLDYTDTQYFGPGTRLTVL.

This clone has just one count. The V and J genes are TRBV5-1 and TRBJ1-3; 8 nucleotides agree with TRBD1. Germline CDR1 and CDR2: SGHRS and YFSETQ. V was pared by 0 bases and J by 2 bases, with 4 bases of the junction left unmatched. CDR3 length: 16 residues. CDR3 nucleotide sequence: TGCGCCAGCAGCTTGGGTGCAGGGGGCACTGGAAACACCATATATTTT. Protein product: CASSLGAGGTGNTIYF.